The entry below describes one T cell receptor (beta chain). The source of the sample is a study of shared clonotypes between healthy human individuals. The run depth of the assay was deep. Original processing notes: ImmunoSEQ yielded junction-only sequences lacking quality scores, so filtering differed. Assay: immunoSEQ multiplex PCR; the TCRdb copy retains only in-frame clones and omits some. For V, J and clone size, that table is used; D and trimming come from the DNA. The sample has approximately 2.3 million clones; 90% to 95% are singletons. This CDR3 is 16 amino acids long. The V gene lost 4 bases and the J gene lost 1 base, with 14 bases spanning the gap. CDR1 is LGHNA and CDR2 is YNFKEQ in the germline V gene.

The source of this sequence is a man aged 18 to 29 in good health. Some clones in this sample may be carry-over from other donors' samples. Sequences were obtained from naive CD4+ T cells from PBMCs. The subset denotes: CD45RA+ positively selected. V is TRBV4-2 and J is TRBJ1-5; a possible D gene is TRBD1 (6 bases). The CDR3 DNA follows: TGTGCCAGCAGCCTCCAGACAGGAATCAGCAATCAGCCCCAGCATTTT. It specifies CASSLQTGISNQPQHF.